This entry features one T cell receptor (beta chain) sequence. The authors' processing: Nucleated cell counts were estimated from reference gene primer amplification. Clones were read by immunoSEQ multiplex PCR, and TCRdb kept only the in-frame ones, dropping some. From that table come the V and J calls and clone size; the DNA was used to work out D and trimming. The sample holds 140,000 to 150,000 clones, around 87% seen once. Participants spanned ages about 18 to 100 years and resided in about 24 US areas. Per germline, CDR1 LGHNA and CDR2 YSLEER. Trimming at V came to 0 bases and at J to 4 bases, leaving 7 bases not matched to a gene. This CDR3 spans 16 amino acids. This entry belongs to a study of blood T cell repertoires in COVID-19. Whole-study context: In each case, the material was cDNA or gDNA derived from T cells, B-cell-depleted T cells, or PBMCs.

Sequencing used PBMCs or T cells enriched from blood (not recorded which). The chain has TRBV4-3 and TRBJ2-5; 8 bases map to TRBD2. This clonotype was sampled from a woman in her twenties or thirties with acute COVID-19. This CDR3 reads CASSQDAGGGRETQYF. The DNA of the CDR3 is TGCGCCAGCAGCCAAGATGCGGGAGGTGGGCGAGAGACCCAGTACTTC.